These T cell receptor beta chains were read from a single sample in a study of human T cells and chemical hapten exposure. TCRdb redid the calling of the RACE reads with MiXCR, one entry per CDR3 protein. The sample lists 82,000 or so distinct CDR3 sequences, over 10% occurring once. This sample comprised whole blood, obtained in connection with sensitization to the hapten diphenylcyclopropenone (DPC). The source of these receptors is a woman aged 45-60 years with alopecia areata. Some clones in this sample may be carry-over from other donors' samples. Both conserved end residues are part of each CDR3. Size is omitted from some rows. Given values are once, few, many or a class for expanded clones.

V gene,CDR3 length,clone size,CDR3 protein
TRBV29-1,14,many,CSVARDRDYNEQFF
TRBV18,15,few,CASCRSLEPHNEQFF
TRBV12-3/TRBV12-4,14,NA,CASSPHTGGDIQYF
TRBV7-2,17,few,CASSSLPTGGYYYEQYF
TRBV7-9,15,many,CASSFGGPGSYEQYF
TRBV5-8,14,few,CASSFKTHRGGYTF
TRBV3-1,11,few,CASSNGGELFF
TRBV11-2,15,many,CASSPRTGNAGELFF
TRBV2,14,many,CASRGYSRGYGYTF
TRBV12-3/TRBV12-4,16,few,CASSLARRELVDTQYF
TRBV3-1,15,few,CASSLLGVNTGELFF
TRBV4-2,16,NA,CASSQDRDVTEHEQYF
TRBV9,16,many,CASSPRLAGGWYEQYF
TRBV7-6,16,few,CASSSPPGSSYNEQFF
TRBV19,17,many,CASSPSGLPSPVYGYTF
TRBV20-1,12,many,CSAWTVNYGYTF
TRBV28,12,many,CASTRLPGIQYF
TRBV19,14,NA,CASSNSANTGELFF
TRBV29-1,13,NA,CSAGDRVNEKLFF
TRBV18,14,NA,CASSPGQGIYGYTF
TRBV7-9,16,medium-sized,CASSSGSTGSADTQYF
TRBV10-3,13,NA,CATLAGEEETQYF